This T cell receptor beta chain stems from a study of shared clonotypes between healthy human individuals. The V gene's germline CDR1 is MNHNS and CDR2 SASEGT. V lost 7 bases to trimming and J lost 2 bases, with 11 bases between them. The CDR3 spans 13 residues. The table came from immunoSEQ multiplex PCR; TCRdb's copy has only in-frame clones and leaves some out. The sample yields some 2,500,000 clones, 93% seen once. To note about this clone: Its antigen is undetermined.

Overall study findings and caveats: A few donors showed sharing of approximately 5% of naive CD4 clonotypes. Clonotype sharing among the donors was expected to vary with sequencing depth.

Material for sequencing was naive CD4+ T cells from PBMCs. Subset specified: CD45RA+ positively selected. The chain carries TRBV6-1 and TRBJ2-5; D perhaps matches TRBD1 (6 bases). This sequence originates from a man younger than 35 in good health. Some clones in this sample may be carry-over from other donors' samples. As DNA, the CDR3 is TGTGCCAGCACGGACAGTAATCAAGAGACCCAGTACTTC. This sequence encodes CASTDSNQETQYF.